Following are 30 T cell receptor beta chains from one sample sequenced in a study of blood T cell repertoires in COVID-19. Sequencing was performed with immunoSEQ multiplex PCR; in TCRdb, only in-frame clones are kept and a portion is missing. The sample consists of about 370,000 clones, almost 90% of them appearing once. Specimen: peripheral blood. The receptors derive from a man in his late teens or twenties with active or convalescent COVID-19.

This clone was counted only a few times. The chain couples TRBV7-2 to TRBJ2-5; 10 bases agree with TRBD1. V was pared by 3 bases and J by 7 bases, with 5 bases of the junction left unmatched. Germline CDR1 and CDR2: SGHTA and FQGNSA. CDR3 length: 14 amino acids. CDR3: CASSLGQGLGTQYF. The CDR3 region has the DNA TGTGCCAGCAGCTTGGGACAGGGGCTAGGGACCCAGTACTTC.

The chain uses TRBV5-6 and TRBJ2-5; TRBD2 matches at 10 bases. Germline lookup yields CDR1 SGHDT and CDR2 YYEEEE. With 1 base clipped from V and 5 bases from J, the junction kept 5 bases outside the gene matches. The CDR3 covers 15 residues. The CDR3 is CASSLISGGLETQYF. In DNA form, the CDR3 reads TGTGCCAGCAGCTTGATTAGCGGGGGGCTGGAGACCCAGTACTTC.

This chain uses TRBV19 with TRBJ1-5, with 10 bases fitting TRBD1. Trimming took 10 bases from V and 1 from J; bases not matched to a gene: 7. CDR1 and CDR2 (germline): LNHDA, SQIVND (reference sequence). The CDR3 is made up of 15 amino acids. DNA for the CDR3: TGTGCCACAGACAGGGGGCGTACGAGCAATCAGCCCCAGCATTTT. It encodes CATDRGRTSNQPQHF.

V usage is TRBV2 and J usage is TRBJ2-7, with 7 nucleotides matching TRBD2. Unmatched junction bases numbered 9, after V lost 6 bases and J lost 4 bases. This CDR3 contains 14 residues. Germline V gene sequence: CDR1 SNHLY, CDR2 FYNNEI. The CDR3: CASSTGAGAYEQYF. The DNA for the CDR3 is TGTGCCAGCAGCACCGGGGCGGGAGCATACGAGCAGTACTTC.

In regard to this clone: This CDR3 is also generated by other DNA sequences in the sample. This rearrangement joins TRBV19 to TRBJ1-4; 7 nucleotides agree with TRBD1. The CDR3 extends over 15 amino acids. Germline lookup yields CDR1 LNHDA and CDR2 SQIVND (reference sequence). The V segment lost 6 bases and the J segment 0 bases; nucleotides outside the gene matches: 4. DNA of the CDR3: TGTGCCAGTAGCACTGGGACAGCAACTAATGAAAAACTGTTTTTT. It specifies CASSTGTATNEKLFF. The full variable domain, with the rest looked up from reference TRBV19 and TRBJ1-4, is DGGITQSPKYLFRKEGQNVTLSCEQNLNHDAMYWYRQDPGQGLRLIYYSQIVNDFQKGDIAEGYSVSREKKESFPLTVTSAQKNPTAFYLCASSTGTATNEKLFFGSGTQLSVL.

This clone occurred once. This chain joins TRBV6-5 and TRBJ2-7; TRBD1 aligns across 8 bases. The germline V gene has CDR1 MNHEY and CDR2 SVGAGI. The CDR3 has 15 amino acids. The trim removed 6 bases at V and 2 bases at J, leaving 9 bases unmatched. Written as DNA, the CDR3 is TGTGCCAGCAGGCTCAGTGGACAGGGTGCCTACGAGCAGTACTTC. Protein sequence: CASRLSGQGAYEQYF.

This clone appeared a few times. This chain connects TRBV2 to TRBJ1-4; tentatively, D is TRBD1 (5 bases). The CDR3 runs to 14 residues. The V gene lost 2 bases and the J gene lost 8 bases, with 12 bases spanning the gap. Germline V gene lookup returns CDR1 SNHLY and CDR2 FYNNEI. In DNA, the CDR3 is TGTGCCAGCAGTGAACAGGGCTTAAGGGAAAAACTGTTTTTT. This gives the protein CASSEQGLREKLFF.

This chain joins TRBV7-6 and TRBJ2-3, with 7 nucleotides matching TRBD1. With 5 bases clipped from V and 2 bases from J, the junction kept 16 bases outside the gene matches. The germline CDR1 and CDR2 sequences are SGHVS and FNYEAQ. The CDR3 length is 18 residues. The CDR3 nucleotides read TGTGCCAGCAGCCCAGGATTAGGCGGACAGGAAACCACAGATACGCAGTATTTT. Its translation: CASSPGLGGQETTDTQYF.

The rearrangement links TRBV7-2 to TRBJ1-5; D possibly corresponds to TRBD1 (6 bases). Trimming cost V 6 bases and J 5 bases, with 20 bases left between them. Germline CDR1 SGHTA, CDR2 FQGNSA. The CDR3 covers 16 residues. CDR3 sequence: CASRQGRQGSYQPQHF. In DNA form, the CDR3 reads TGTGCCAGCAGACAAGGCCGGCAGGGGAGTTATCAGCCCCAGCATTTT.

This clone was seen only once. The CDR3 DNA follows: TGTGCCAGCAGCTTGGCCGGGGGGTATTCACCCCTCCACTTT. Its translation: CASSLAGGYSPLHF. The chain combines TRBV5-6 with TRBJ1-6; a possible D gene is TRBD1 (5 bases). The V end was cut by 0 bases, the J end by 8 bases, with 9 bases between. Per germline, CDR1 SGHDT and CDR2 YYEEEE. The CDR3 length is 14 residues.

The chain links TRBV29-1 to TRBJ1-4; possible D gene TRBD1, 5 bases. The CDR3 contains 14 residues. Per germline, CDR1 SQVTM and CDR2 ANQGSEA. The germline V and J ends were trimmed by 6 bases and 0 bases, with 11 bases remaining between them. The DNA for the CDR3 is TGCAGCGTATCGGACAATCCAACTAATGAAAAACTGTTTTTT. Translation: CSVSDNPTNEKLFF.

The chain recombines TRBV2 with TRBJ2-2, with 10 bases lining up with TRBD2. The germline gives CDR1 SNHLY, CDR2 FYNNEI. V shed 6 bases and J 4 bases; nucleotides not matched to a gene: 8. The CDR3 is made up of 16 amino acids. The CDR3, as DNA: TGTGCCAGCAGAAGGACTAGCGGTGCGGGCACCGGGGAGCTGTTTTTT. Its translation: CASRRTSGAGTGELFF.

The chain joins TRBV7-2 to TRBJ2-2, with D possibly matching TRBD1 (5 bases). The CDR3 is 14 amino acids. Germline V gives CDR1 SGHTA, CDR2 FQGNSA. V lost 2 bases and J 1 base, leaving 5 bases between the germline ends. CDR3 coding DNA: TGTGCCAGCAGCTTACAGGGGAACACCGGGGAGCTGTTTTTT. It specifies CASSLQGNTGELFF.

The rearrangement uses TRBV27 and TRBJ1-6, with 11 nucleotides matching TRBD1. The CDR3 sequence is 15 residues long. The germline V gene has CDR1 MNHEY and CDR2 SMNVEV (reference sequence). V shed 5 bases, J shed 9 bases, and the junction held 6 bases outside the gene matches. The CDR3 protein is CASSASGTGGSPLHF. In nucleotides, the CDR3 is TGTGCCAGCAGTGCCTCCGGGACAGGGGGTTCACCCCTCCACTTT.

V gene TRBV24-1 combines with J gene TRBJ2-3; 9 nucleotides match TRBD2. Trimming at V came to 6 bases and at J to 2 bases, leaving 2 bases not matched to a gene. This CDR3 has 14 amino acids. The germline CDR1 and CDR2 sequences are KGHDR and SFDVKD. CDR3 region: CATSSSGDTDTQYF. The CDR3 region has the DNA TGTGCCACCAGTTCTAGCGGGGACACAGATACGCAGTATTTT.

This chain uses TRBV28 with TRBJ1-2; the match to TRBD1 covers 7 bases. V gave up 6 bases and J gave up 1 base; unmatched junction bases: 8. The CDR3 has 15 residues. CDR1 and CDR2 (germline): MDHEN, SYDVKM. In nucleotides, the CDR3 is TGTGCCAGCAGACCTAGTCGACAGGGTAACTATGGCTACACCTTC. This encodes CASRPSRQGNYGYTF.

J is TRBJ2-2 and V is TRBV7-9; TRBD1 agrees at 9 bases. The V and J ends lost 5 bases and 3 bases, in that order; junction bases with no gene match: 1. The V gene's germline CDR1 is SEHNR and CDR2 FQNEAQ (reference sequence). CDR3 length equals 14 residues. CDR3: CASSGDRDTGELFF. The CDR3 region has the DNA TGTGCCAGCAGCGGGGACAGGGACACCGGGGAGCTGTTTTTT.

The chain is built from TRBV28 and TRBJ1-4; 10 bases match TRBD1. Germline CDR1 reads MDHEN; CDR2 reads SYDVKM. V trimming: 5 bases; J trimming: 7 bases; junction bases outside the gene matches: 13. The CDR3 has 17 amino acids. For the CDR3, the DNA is TGTGCCAGCAGTCCACCCCTGACAGGGGGCGTATCTGAAAAACTGTTTTTT. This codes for CASSPPLTGGVSEKLFF.

The CDR3 DNA sequence: TGTGCCAGCAGCTTTCCGGGGGACCCGGACATGTCCTACGAGCAGTACTTC. It specifies CASSFPGDPDMSYEQYF. The genes are TRBV7-9 and TRBJ2-7, with D possibly matching TRBD2 (6 bases). Trimming cost V 3 bases and J 1 base, with 19 bases left between them. The CDR3 consists of 17 residues. In germline, CDR1 is SEHNR, CDR2 FQNEAQ (reference sequence).

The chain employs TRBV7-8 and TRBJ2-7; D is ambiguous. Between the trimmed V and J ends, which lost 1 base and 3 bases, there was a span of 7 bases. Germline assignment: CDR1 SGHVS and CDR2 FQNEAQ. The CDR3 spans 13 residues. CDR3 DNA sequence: TGTGCCAGCAGCTTAGGCGATTACTACGAGCAGTACTTC. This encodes CASSLGDYYEQYF.

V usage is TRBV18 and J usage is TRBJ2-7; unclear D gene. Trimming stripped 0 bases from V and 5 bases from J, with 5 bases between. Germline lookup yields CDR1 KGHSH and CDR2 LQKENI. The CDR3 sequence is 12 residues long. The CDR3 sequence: CASSPPSDEQYF. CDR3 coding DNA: TGTGCCAGCTCACCACCGTCCGACGAGCAGTACTTC. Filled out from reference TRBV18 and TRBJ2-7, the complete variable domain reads NAGVMQNPRHLVRRRGQEARLRCSPMKGHSHVYWYRQLPEEGLKFMVYLQKENIIDESGMPKERFSAEFPKEGPSILRIQQVVRGDSAAYFCASSPPSDEQYFGPGTRLTVT.

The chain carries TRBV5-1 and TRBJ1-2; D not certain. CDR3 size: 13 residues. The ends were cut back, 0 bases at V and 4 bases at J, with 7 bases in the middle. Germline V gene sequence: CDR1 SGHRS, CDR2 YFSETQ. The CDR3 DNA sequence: TGCGCCAGCAGCTTGGAAGTTAGCTATGGCTACACCTTC. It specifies CASSLEVSYGYTF.

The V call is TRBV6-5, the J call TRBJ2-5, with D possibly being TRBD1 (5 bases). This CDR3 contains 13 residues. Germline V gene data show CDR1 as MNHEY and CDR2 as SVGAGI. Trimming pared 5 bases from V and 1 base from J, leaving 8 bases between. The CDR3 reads CASSRQFQETQYF. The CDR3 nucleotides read TGTGCCAGCAGTCGACAGTTCCAAGAGACCCAGTACTTC.

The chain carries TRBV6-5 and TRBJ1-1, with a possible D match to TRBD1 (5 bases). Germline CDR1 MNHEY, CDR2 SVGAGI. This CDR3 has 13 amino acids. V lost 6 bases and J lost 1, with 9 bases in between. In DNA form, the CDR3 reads TGTGCCAGCAGCTTAGACAGGAACACTGAAGCTTTCTTT. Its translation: CASSLDRNTEAFF.

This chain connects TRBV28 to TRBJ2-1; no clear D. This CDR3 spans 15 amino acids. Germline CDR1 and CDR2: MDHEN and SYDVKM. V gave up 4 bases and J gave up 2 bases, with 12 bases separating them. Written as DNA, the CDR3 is TGTGCCAGCAGTTCAACCTCACCTACCTACAATGAGCAGTTCTTC. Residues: CASSSTSPTYNEQFF.

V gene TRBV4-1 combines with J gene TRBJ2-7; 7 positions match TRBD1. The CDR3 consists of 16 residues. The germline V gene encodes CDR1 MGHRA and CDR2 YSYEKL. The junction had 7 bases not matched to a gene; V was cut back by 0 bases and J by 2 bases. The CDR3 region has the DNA TGCGCCAGCAGCCAAGATATGACGGGACAGACCTACGAGCAGTACTTC. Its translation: CASSQDMTGQTYEQYF.

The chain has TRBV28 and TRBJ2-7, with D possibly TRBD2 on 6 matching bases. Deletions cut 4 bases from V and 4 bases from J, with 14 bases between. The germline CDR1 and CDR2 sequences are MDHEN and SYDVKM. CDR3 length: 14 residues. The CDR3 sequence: CASSSIQGTYEQYF. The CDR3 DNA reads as TGTGCCAGCAGTTCGATTCAAGGGACTTACGAGCAGTACTTC.

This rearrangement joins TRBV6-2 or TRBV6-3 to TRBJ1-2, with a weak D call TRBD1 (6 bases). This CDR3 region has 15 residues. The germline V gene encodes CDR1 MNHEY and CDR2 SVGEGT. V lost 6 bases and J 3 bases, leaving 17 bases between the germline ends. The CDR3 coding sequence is TGTGCCAGCAGCCCGATGGACAGCCTCTACTATGGCTACACCTTC. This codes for CASSPMDSLYYGYTF.

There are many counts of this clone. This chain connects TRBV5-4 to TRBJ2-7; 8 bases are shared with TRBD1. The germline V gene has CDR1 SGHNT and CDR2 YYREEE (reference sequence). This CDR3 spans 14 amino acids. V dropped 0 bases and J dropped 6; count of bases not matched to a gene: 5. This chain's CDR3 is CASSLVRGPAEQYF. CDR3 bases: TGTGCCAGCAGCTTGGTCAGGGGGCCAGCCGAGCAGTACTTC. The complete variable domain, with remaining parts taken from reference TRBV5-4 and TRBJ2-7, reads ETGVTQSPTHLIKTRGQQVTLRCSSQSGHNTVSWYQQALGQGPQFIFQYYREEENGRGNFPPRFSGLQFPNYSSELNVNALELDDSALYLCASSLVRGPAEQYFGPGTRLTVT.

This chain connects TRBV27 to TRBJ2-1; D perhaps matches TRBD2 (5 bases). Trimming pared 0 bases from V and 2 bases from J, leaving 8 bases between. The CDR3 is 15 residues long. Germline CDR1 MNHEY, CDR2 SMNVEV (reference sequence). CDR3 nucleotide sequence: TGTGCCAGCAGTTTATCCGGGAATGCCTACAATGAGCAGTTCTTC. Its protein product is CASSLSGNAYNEQFF.